The following is a T cell receptor beta chain sequence with its context. Sequencing was performed with immunoSEQ multiplex PCR; in TCRdb, only in-frame clones are kept and a portion is missing. Of around 72,000 clones detected, nearly 99% appear once; the ten largest clones hold around 0.2%. These data come from a study of technical replicates of blood from a handful of donors. The V end was cut by 8 bases, the J end by 0 bases, with 14 bases between. This CDR3 has 16 residues. CDR1 and CDR2 from the germline V gene are ENHRY and SYGVKD. The receptor comes from a human donor in good health. Material for sequencing was T cells isolated from PBMCs. The chain uses TRBV10-3 and TRBJ2-6; D is perhaps TRBD1 (5 bases). The CDR3 DNA sequence: TGTGCCATCCCAGGGTCCCCCCGCTCTGGGGCCAACGTCCTGACTTTC. Translating it yields CAIPGSPRSGANVLTF.